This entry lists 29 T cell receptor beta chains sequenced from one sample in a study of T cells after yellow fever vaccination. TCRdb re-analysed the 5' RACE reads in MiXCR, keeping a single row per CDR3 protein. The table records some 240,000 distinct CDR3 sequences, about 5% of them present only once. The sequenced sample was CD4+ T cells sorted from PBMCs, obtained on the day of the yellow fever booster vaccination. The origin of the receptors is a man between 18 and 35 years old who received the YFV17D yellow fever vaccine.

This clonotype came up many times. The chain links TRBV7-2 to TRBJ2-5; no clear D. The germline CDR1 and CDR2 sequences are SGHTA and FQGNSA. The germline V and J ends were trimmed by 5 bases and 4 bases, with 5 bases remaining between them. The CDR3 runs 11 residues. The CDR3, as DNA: TGTGCCAGCAGCGCAGCAGAGACCCAGTACTTC. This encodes CASSAAETQYF.

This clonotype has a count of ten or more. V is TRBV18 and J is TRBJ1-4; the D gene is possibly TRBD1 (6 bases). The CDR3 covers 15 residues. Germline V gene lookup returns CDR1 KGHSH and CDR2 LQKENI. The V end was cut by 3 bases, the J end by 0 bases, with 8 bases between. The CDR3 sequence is CASSPGQATNEKLFF. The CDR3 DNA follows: TGTGCCAGCTCACCGGGACAAGCAACTAATGAAAAACTGTTTTTT.

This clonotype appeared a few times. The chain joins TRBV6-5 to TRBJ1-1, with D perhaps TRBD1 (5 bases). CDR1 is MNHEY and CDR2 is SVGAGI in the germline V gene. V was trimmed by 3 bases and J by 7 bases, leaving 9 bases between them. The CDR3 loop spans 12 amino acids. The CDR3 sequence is CASSYGGGEAFF. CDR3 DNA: TGTGCCAGCAGTTATGGTGGGGGTGAAGCTTTCTTT.

CDR3 sequence reads: CASSVITSTDTQYF. In DNA form, the CDR3 reads TGTGCCAGCAGCGTGATCACTAGCACAGATACGCAGTATTTT. The rearrangement joins TRBV9 to TRBJ2-3; no clear D. The CDR3 extends over 14 amino acids. Trimming took 2 bases from V and 0 from J, leaving 7 bases between them. Per the germline V gene, CDR1 is SGDLS and CDR2 is YYNGEE.

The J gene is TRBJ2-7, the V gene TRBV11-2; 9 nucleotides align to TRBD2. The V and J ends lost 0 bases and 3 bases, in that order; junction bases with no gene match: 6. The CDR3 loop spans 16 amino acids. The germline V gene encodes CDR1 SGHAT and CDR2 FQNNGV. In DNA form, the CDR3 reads TGTGCCAGCAGCTTAGAAGGGACTAGCCCCAACTACGAGCAGTACGTC. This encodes CASSLEGTSPNYEQYV.

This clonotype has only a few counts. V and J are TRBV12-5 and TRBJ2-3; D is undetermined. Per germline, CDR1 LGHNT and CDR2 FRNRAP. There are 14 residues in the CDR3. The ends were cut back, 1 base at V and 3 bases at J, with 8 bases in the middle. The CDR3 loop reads CASGLGLSTDTQYF. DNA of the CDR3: TGTGCTAGTGGTTTGGGCCTCAGTACAGATACGCAGTATTTT.

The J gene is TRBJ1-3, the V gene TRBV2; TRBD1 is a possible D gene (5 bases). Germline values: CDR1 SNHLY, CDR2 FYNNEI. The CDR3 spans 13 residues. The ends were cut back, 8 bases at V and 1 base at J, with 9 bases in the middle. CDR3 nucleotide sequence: TGTGCCAGCGGGCGGGGGTCTGGAAACACCATATATTTT. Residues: CASGRGSGNTIYF.

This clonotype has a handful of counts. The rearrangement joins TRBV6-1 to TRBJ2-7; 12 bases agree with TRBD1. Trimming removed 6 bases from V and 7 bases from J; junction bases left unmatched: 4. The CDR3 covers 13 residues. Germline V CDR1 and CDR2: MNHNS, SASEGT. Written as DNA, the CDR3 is TGTGCCAGCAGGGGGACAGGGGGCCGGGAGCAGTACGTC. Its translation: CASRGTGGREQYV.

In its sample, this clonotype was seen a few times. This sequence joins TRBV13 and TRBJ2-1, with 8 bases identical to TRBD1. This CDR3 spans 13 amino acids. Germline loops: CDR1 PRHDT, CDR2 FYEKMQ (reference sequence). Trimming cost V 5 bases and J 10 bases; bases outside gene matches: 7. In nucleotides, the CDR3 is TGTGCCAGCAGCGGAGACAGGGGTGGCGAGCAGTTCTTC. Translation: CASSGDRGGEQFF.

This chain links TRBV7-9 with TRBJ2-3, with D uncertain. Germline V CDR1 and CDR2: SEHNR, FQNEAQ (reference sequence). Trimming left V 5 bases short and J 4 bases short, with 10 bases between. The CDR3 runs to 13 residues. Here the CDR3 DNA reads TGTGCCAGCAGCCCAGATGGAGCAGATACGCAGTATTTT. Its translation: CASSPDGADTQYF.

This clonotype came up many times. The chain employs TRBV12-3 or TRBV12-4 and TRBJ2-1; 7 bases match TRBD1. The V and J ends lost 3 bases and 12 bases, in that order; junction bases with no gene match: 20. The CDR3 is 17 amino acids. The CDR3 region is CASSFDRFTTGLPGQFF. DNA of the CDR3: TGTGCCAGCAGTTTCGACCGATTTACGACAGGGCTACCGGGGCAGTTCTTC.

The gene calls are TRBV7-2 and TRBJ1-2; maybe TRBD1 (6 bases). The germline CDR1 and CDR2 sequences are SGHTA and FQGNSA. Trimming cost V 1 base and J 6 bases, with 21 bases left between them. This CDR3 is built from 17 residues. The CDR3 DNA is TGTGCCAGCAGCTTAGAGTTCAGGGGAAGACTGGGTGATGGCTACACCTTC. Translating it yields CASSLEFRGRLGDGYTF.

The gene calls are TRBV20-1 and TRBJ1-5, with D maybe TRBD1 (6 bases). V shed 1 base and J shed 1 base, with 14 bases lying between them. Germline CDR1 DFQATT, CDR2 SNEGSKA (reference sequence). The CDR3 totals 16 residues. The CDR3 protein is CSARAWGADSNQPQHF. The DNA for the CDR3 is TGCAGTGCTAGAGCCTGGGGGGCGGACAGCAATCAGCCCCAGCATTTT.

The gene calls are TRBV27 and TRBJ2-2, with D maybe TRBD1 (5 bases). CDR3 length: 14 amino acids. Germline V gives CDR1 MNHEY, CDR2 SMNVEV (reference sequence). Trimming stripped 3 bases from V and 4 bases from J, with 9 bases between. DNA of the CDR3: TGTGCCAGCAGTTTTGGACACGCCACCGGGGAGCTGTTTTTT. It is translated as CASSFGHATGELFF.

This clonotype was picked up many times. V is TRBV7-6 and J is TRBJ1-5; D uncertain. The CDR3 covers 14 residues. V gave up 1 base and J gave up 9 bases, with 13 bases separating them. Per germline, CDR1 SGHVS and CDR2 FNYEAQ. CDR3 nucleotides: TGTGCCAGCAGCTTAGAGGACGGGCGTGGGCCCCAGCATTTT. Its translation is CASSLEDGRGPQHF.

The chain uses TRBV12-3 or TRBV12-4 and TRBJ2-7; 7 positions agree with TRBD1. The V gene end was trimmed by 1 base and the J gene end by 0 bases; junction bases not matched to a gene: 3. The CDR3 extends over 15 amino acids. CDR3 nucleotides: TGTGCCAGCAGTTTAGTGGACAGGAGCTCCTACGAGCAGTACTTC. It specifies CASSLVDRSSYEQYF.

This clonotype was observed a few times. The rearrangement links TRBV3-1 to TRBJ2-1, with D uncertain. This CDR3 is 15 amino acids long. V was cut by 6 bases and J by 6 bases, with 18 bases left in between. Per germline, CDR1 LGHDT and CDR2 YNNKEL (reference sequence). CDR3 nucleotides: TGTGCCAGCAGTGTATATTCCCCGGGCTCCAATGAGCAGTTCTTC. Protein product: CASSVYSPGSNEQFF.

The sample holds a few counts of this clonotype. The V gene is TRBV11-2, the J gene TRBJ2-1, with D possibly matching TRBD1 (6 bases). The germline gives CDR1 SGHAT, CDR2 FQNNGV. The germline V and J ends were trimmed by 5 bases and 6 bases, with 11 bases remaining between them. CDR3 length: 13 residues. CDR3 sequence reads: CASSLVGANEQFF. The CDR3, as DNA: TGTGCCAGCAGCCTGGTGGGGGCCAATGAGCAGTTCTTC.

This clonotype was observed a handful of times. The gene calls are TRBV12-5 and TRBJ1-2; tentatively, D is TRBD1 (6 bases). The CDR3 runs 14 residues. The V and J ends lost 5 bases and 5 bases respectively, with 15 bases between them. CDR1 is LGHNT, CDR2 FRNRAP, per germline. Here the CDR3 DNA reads TGTGCTAGTGGTCTCAGGACAGCCTATTATGGCTACACCTTC. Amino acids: CASGLRTAYYGYTF.

The CDR3 spells CASSPLVQETQYF. The CDR3 nucleotides read TGTGCCAGCTCACCACTAGTCCAAGAGACCCAGTACTTC. This chain links TRBV7-2 with TRBJ2-5; tentatively, D is TRBD2 (5 bases). The V and J ends lost 8 bases and 1 base respectively, with 11 bases between them. Germline assignment: CDR1 SGHTA and CDR2 FQGNSA. This CDR3 is 13 amino acids long.

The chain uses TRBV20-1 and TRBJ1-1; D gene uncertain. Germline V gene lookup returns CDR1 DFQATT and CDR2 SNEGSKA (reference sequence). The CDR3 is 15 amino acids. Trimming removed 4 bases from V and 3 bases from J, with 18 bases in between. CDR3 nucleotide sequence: TGCAGTGCTATCAAGACCGGGATGTCGGACACTGAAGCTTTCTTT. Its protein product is CSAIKTGMSDTEAFF.

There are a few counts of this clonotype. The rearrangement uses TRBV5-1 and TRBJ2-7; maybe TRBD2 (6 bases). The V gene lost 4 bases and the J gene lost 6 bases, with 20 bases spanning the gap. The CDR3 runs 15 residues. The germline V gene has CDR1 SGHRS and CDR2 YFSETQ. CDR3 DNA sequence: TGCGCCAGCAGCCAATCCGGGGGTAGCTCTGGCGAGCAGTACTTC. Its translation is CASSQSGGSSGEQYF.

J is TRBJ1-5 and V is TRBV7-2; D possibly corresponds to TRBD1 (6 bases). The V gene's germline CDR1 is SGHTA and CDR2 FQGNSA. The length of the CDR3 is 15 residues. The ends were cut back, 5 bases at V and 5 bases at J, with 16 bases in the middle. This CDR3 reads CASSPGGGGDQPQHF. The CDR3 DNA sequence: TGTGCCAGCAGCCCGGGGGGGGGCGGAGATCAGCCCCAGCATTTT.

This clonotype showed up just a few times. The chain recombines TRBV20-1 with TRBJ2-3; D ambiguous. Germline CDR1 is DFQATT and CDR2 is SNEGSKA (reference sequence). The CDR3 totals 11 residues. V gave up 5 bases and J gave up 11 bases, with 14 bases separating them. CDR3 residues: CSAPDPSRQYF. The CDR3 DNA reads TGCAGTGCTCCGGACCCCTCGCGGCAGTATTTT.

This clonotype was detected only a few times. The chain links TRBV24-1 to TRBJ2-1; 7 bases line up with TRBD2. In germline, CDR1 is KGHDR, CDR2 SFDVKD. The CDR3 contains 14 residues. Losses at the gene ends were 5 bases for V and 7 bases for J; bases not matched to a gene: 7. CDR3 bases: TGTGCCACCAGTGGGACGGGAGGACGAAATGAGCAGTTCTTC. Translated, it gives CATSGTGGRNEQFF.

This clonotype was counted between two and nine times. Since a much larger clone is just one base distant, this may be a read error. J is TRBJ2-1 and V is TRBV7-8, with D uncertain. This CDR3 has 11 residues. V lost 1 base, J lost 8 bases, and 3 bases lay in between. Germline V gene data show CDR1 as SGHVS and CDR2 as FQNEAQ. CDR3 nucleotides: TGTGCCAGCAGCTTAGTATATGAGCAGTTCTTC. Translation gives CASSLVYEQFF.

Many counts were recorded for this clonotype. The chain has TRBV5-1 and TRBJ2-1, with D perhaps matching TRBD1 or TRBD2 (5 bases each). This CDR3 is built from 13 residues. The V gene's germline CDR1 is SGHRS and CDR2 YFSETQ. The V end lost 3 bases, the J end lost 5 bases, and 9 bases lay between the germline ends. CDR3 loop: CASSWGTDNEQFF. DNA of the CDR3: TGCGCCAGCAGCTGGGGGACGGACAATGAGCAGTTCTTC.

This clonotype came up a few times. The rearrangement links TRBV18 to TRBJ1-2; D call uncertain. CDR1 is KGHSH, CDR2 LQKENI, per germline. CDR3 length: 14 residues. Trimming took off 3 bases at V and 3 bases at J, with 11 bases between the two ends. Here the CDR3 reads CASSPPGIDYGYTF. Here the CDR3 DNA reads TGTGCCAGCTCACCCCCGGGAATCGACTATGGCTACACCTTC.

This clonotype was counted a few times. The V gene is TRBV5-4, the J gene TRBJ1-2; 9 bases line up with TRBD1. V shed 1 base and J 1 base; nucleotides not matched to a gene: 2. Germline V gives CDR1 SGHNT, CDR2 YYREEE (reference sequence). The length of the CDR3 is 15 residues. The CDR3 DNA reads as TGTGCCAGCAGCTTGATGACAGGGGGTAACTATGGCTACACCTTC. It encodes CASSLMTGGNYGYTF.